One and the same sample provided the 5 T cell receptor beta chains below, sequenced in a study of CD8+ T cells in alopecia areata. Specified treatment: oral pan-JAK inhibitor, 5-10 mg twice daily. cDNA serving as the sequencing template came from extracted, reverse transcribed RNA. Sequencing was performed with immunoSEQ multiplex PCR; in TCRdb, only in-frame clones are kept and a portion is missing. The data show about 260,000 clones, with 50% to 75% seen just once and more than 0.85% held by the top ten. Source: CD4+ T cells sorted from blood, taken at week 52, from a patient treated with tofacitinib. The receptor source for this set is a human donor with alopecia areata.

This rearrangement joins TRBV7-2 to TRBJ1-2; TRBD1 matches 8 bases. Germline lookup yields CDR1 SGHTA and CDR2 FQGNSA. The CDR3 spans 14 residues. Trimming at V came to 7 bases and at J to 7 bases, leaving 11 bases not matched to a gene. The CDR3, as DNA: TGTGCCAGCACCTGGACCAGGGACAGGTCTGGCTACACCTTC. Amino acids: CASTWTRDRSGYTF.

This chain connects TRBV29-1 to TRBJ2-7; 8 bases fit TRBD1. There are 13 residues in the CDR3. From germline, CDR1 is SQVTM and CDR2 ANQGSEA. Germline trimming cut 7 bases from V and 2 bases from J; bases unmatched to any gene: 7. In DNA form, the CDR3 reads TGCAGCGCCTCGGGACAGGCGACCTACGAGCAGTACTTC. It specifies CSASGQATYEQYF.

This clone showed up just once. The V call is TRBV7-8, the J call TRBJ2-7; D could derive from TRBD1 or TRBD2 (7 bases each). Trimming took off 5 bases at V and 5 bases at J, with 16 bases between the two ends. Germline assignment: CDR1 SGHVS and CDR2 FQNEAQ. This CDR3 spans 14 amino acids. CDR3 sequence (DNA): TGTGCCAGCAGCCCCAGGGAGGGGGCCGACGAGCAGTACTTC. The encoded protein is CASSPREGADEQYF.

The chain joins TRBV19 to TRBJ1-2, with TRBD1 identical over 8 bases. CDR1 and CDR2 from the germline V gene are LNHDA and SQIVND (reference sequence). V lost 5 bases and J lost 3; bases outside the gene matches: 14. The CDR3 totals 17 residues. The CDR3 sequence is CASSFPSSNRGDYGYTF. The CDR3 region has the DNA TGTGCCAGTAGTTTCCCATCATCAAACAGGGGGGACTATGGCTACACCTTC.

The chain combines TRBV4-1 with TRBJ1-5; D not certain. Looked up from germline, CDR1 is MGHRA and CDR2 is YSYEKL. The CDR3 runs to 15 residues. The germline V and J ends were trimmed by 1 base and 5 bases, with 12 bases remaining between them. CDR3 nucleotides: TGCGCCAGCAGCCAAGTTTGGCCCCCCGATCAGCCCCAGCATTTT. Amino acid sequence: CASSQVWPPDQPQHF.